The 29 T cell receptor beta chains given below trace back to one sample, sequenced in a study of persistence of HIV-infected CD4 T cells. The stimulus was lysate of CMV-infected fibroblasts, around 9.3 ug/mL. Sorted nonresponding memory CD4+ T cells were CD40L-negative, CD69-negative, CD45RO-high. Their cognate antigens are unknown. The libraries were made with immunoSEQ version 4 in survey mode. Produced via immunoSEQ multiplex PCR; TCRdb's table is partial and in-frame only. The table lists roughly 30,000 clones, approximately 78% of them singletons, with around 0.81% in the top ten. The sequenced sample was CD4+ T cells sorted from PBMCs after roughly 19-hour stimulation, obtained from a patient who received antiretroviral therapy. Receptors originate from an adult woman with HIV who was CMV-seropositive.

V and J are TRBV18 and TRBJ2-7; 7 bases are a match to TRBD1. The CDR3 has 14 amino acids. V trimming: 2 bases; J trimming: 9 bases; junction bases outside the gene matches: 10. The germline V gene has CDR1 KGHSH and CDR2 LQKENI. CDR3 coding DNA: TGTGCCAGCTCACCAGATGGGGACAGCCTTGGGCAGTACGTC. It specifies CASSPDGDSLGQYV.

The chain combines TRBV5-1 with TRBJ2-5; TRBD1 matches at 9 bases. The germline CDR1 and CDR2 sequences are SGHRS and YFSETQ. Trimming cost V 0 bases and J 5 bases; bases outside gene matches: 2. The CDR3 is 14 amino acids. The CDR3 protein is CASSLGTGAETQYF. The CDR3, as DNA: TGCGCCAGCAGCTTGGGGACAGGGGCTGAGACCCAGTACTTC.

The V and J genes are TRBV6-5 and TRBJ2-7; a possible D gene is TRBD1 (6 bases). The CDR3 loop spans 12 amino acids. The germline V gene has CDR1 MNHEY and CDR2 SVGAGI. The V gene lost 6 bases and the J gene lost 4 bases, with 10 bases spanning the gap. CDR3 DNA sequence: TGTGCCAGCAGCAAGACAGGTTACGAGCAGTACGTC. Protein sequence: CASSKTGYEQYV.

This clone was seen a single time. The gene calls are TRBV5-4 and TRBJ2-1; TRBD2 is a possible D gene (7 bases). The germline gives CDR1 SGHNT, CDR2 YYREEE (reference sequence). This CDR3 is built from 16 residues. Trimming stripped 0 bases from V and 2 bases from J, with 12 bases between. DNA of the CDR3: TGTGCCAGCAGCTTGGGAGGGGGGGCCACCTACAATGAGCAGTTCTTC. Its translation: CASSLGGGATYNEQFF. The variable domain in full, with the rest retrieved from reference TRBV5-4 and TRBJ2-1, is ETGVTQSPTHLIKTRGQQVTLRCSSQSGHNTVSWYQQALGQGPQFIFQYYREEENGRGNFPPRFSGLQFPNYSSELNVNALELDDSALYLCASSLGGGATYNEQFFGPGTRLTVL.

The chain has TRBV19 and TRBJ2-3; TRBD1 matches 8 bases. Losses at the gene ends were 7 bases for V and 5 bases for J; bases not matched to a gene: 8. Germline lookup yields CDR1 LNHDA and CDR2 SQIVND (reference sequence). The CDR3 has 14 residues. CDR3 in amino acids: CASMVDRARDTQYF. The CDR3 nucleotides read TGTGCCAGTATGGTGGACAGGGCTCGAGATACGCAGTATTTT. The full variable domain, rest sourced from reference TRBV19 and TRBJ2-3, is DGGITQSPKYLFRKEGQNVTLSCEQNLNHDAMYWYRQDPGQGLRLIYYSQIVNDFQKGDIAEGYSVSREKKESFPLTVTSAQKNPTAFYLCASMVDRARDTQYFGPGTRLTVL.

The V call is TRBV4-1, the J call TRBJ2-3; D gene ambiguous. The V and J ends lost 1 base and 11 bases respectively, with 13 bases between them. Germline assignment: CDR1 MGHRA and CDR2 YSYEKL. The CDR3 length is 13 residues. The DNA for the CDR3 is TGCGCCAGCAGCCAAGTGAGCCATCAGGAGCAGTATTTT. Encoded protein: CASSQVSHQEQYF.

In this sample, this clone turned up a few times. The CDR3 DNA reads TGTGCCAGCAGTGATTCCTCCCTGGGTAGTGAAGCTTTCTTT. Amino acid sequence: CASSDSSLGSEAFF. V gene TRBV6-4 combines with J gene TRBJ1-1; D remains ambiguous. The CDR3 runs to 14 residues. The V gene lost 3 bases and the J gene lost 7 bases, with 15 bases spanning the gap. Germline-derived CDR1 and CDR2 are MRHNA and SNTAGT.

This chain links TRBV28 with TRBJ1-1; TRBD1 matches at 7 bases. V trimming: 7 bases; J trimming: 11 bases; junction bases outside the gene matches: 7. Germline CDR1 MDHEN, CDR2 SYDVKM. This CDR3 comprises 11 residues. CDR3 in DNA: TGTGCCAGCACCCTGGGACAGACGGCTTTCTTT. Its protein product is CASTLGQTAFF.

The J gene is TRBJ1-1, the V gene TRBV9; no clear D gene. In germline, CDR1 is SGDLS, CDR2 YYNGEE. This CDR3 has 13 amino acids. V was pared by 3 bases and J by 3 bases, with 9 bases between. This chain's CDR3 is CASSARVDTEAFF. CDR3 nucleotides: TGTGCCAGCAGCGCGCGTGTGGACACTGAAGCTTTCTTT.

The genes are TRBV10-3 and TRBJ1-5; D is unresolved. The ends were cut back, 4 bases at V and 0 bases at J, with 10 bases in the middle. The germline V gene encodes CDR1 ENHRY and CDR2 SYGVKD. The CDR3 is made up of 15 amino acids. CDR3: CAISVSGDSNQPQHF. CDR3 nucleotide sequence: TGTGCCATCAGTGTCTCCGGGGATAGCAATCAGCCCCAGCATTTT.

The chain couples TRBV6-5 to TRBJ1-6, with D perhaps TRBD1 (6 bases). This CDR3 has 13 amino acids. V shed 9 bases and J shed 6 bases, with 12 bases lying between them. Germline V lookup: CDR1 MNHEY, CDR2 SVGAGI. CDR3 sequence reads: CASRTVINSPLHF. CDR3 nucleotides: TGTGCCAGTAGGACAGTAATTAATTCACCCCTCCACTTT.

This clone was observed a few times. The rearrangement links TRBV7-9 to TRBJ1-2, with 12 bases fitting TRBD1. The CDR3 totals 15 residues. From germline, CDR1 is SEHNR and CDR2 FQNEAQ (reference sequence). V lost 5 bases to trimming and J lost 6 bases; unmatched junction nucleotides: 7. CDR3 DNA: TGTGCCAGCAGCCCCGGGACAGGGGGCAACAATGGCTACACCTTC. Translation: CASSPGTGGNNGYTF.

The genes are TRBV7-3 and TRBJ2-1, with TRBD2 identical over 10 bases. The CDR3 is 15 residues long. Germline-derived CDR1 and CDR2 are SGHTA and FQGTGA. With 5 bases clipped from V and 5 bases from J, the junction kept 6 bases outside the gene matches. DNA for the CDR3: TGTGCCAGCAGCCCGCTAGCGGGGGCAGACAATGAGCAGTTCTTC. The encoded protein is CASSPLAGADNEQFF.

This chain connects TRBV5-1 to TRBJ1-1, with unresolved D. Trimming removed 2 bases at V and 4 bases at J, with 15 bases between. The germline V gene encodes CDR1 SGHRS and CDR2 YFSETQ. The CDR3 extends over 15 amino acids. The CDR3 DNA reads as TGCGCCAGCAGCTTAAACCCCGAGGTGGGCACTGAAGCTTTCTTT. Translation gives CASSLNPEVGTEAFF.

The chain links TRBV6-1 to TRBJ1-2; 7 bases line up with TRBD1. The CDR3 totals 16 residues. CDR1 MNHNS and CDR2 SASEGT come from the germline V gene. V trimming: 2 bases; J trimming: 4 bases; junction bases outside the gene matches: 10. The CDR3 reads CASSELIGGTAYGYTF. CDR3 sequence (DNA): TGTGCCAGCAGTGAACTTATAGGGGGGACAGCCTATGGCTACACCTTC.

The rearrangement uses TRBV29-1 and TRBJ2-5; no firm D call. V was trimmed by 4 bases and J by 5 bases, leaving 5 bases between them. The CDR3 is 10 residues long. Germline V CDR1 and CDR2: SQVTM, ANQGSEA. The CDR3 here is CSVVWETQYF. The CDR3 nucleotides read TGCAGCGTTGTATGGGAGACCCAGTACTTC.

The V and J genes are TRBV7-8 and TRBJ1-1, with D maybe TRBD1 (5 bases). This CDR3 has 13 amino acids. Germline CDR1 reads SGHVS; CDR2 reads FQNEAQ. V was shortened by 1 base and J by 6 bases, with 9 bases between the two germline ends. CDR3 DNA: TGTGCCAGCAGCTTAGTGGGGGAATCTGAAGCTTTCTTT. Translated: CASSLVGESEAFF.

This chain links TRBV9 with TRBJ2-1; D is perhaps TRBD1 or TRBD2 (6 bases each). Germline assignment: CDR1 SGDLS and CDR2 YYNGEE. CDR3 length equals 13 residues. The germline V and J ends were trimmed by 4 bases and 13 bases, with 18 bases remaining between them. Written as DNA, the CDR3 is TGTGCCAGCAGCCCATATCCAGGGGACTCTCAGTTCTTC. It is translated as CASSPYPGDSQFF.

The gene calls are TRBV19 and TRBJ2-1; 8 nucleotides match TRBD2. The CDR3 sequence is 16 residues long. Per germline, CDR1 LNHDA and CDR2 SQIVND (reference sequence). V was clipped by 4 bases and J by 6 bases; unmatched bases: 11. This CDR3 is CASSKNPGLVLNEQFF. The CDR3 bases are TGTGCCAGTAGTAAAAACCCGGGACTAGTTCTCAATGAGCAGTTCTTC. Full variable domain (rest looked up from reference TRBV19 and TRBJ2-1): DGGITQSPKYLFRKEGQNVTLSCEQNLNHDAMYWYRQDPGQGLRLIYYSQIVNDFQKGDIAEGYSVSREKKESFPLTVTSAQKNPTAFYLCASSKNPGLVLNEQFFGPGTRLTVL.

The chain uses TRBV5-4 and TRBJ1-6; 7 nucleotides line up with TRBD1. Germline CDR1 is SGHNT and CDR2 is YYREEE (reference sequence). The ends lost 2 bases at V and 7 bases at J; junction bases unmatched: 6. CDR3 length: 15 amino acids. CDR3: CASSFDRVGNSPLHF. CDR3 nucleotides: TGTGCCAGCAGCTTTGACAGGGTCGGGAATTCACCCCTCCACTTT.

CDR3 residues: CSASSGGGWTGELFF. The CDR3, as DNA: TGCAGTGCTAGTAGCGGGGGAGGTTGGACCGGGGAGCTGTTTTTT. The chain combines TRBV20-1 with TRBJ2-2; 9 bases are shared with TRBD2. The V gene's germline CDR1 is DFQATT and CDR2 SNEGSKA (reference sequence). The V and J ends lost 3 bases and 5 bases, in that order; junction bases with no gene match: 7. The length of the CDR3 is 15 residues.

The chain couples TRBV28 to TRBJ1-2; D is perhaps TRBD1 (6 bases). This CDR3 has 14 residues. Germline V gene data show CDR1 as MDHEN and CDR2 as SYDVKM. Trimming stripped 4 bases from V and 1 base from J, with 10 bases between. The CDR3 loop reads CASSSRGGNYGYTF. The CDR3 region has the DNA TGTGCCAGCAGTTCCAGGGGCGGTAACTATGGCTACACCTTC.

The chain is built from TRBV18 and TRBJ2-2; D is undetermined. The CDR3 is 13 residues long. Looked up from germline, CDR1 is KGHSH and CDR2 is LQKENI. V shed 3 bases and J shed 1 base, with 3 bases lying between them. The CDR3 coding sequence is TGTGCCAGCTCACCCCAGAACACCGGGGAGCTGTTTTTT. This encodes CASSPQNTGELFF.

V usage is TRBV18 and J usage is TRBJ2-6; unclear D gene. V was clipped by 6 bases and J by 2 bases, with 11 bases between them. From germline, CDR1 is KGHSH and CDR2 LQKENI. The CDR3 runs to 15 residues. The CDR3, as DNA: TGTGCCAGCTCGCCCGATAGGGCTGGGGCCAACGTCCTGACTTTC. Amino acids: CASSPDRAGANVLTF.

The rearrangement joins TRBV5-1 to TRBJ2-5; possible D gene TRBD2, 5 bases. Trimming took off 2 bases at V and 2 bases at J, with 13 bases between the two ends. There are 15 residues in the CDR3. Germline CDR1 SGHRS, CDR2 YFSETQ. The chain's CDR3 is CASSFLGERQETQYF. For the CDR3, the DNA is TGCGCCAGCAGCTTCCTCGGGGAGCGACAAGAGACCCAGTACTTC.

Of note for this clone: Other nucleotide sequences from this sample produce the same CDR3. V gene TRBV3-1 (or the pseudogene TRBV3-2) combines with J gene TRBJ2-2; D is unresolved. Trimming removed 1 base at V and 4 bases at J, with 4 bases between. CDR1 and CDR2 (germline): LGHDT, YNNKEL (reference sequence). The CDR3 runs to 13 residues. CDR3 bases: TGTGCCAGCAGCCAAGTGCGCACCGGGGAGCTGTTTTTT. Translated, it gives CASSQVRTGELFF.

This chain uses TRBV9 with TRBJ1-1; the D is unclear. This CDR3 is built from 15 residues. Trimming took 4 bases from V and 2 from J, leaving 15 bases between them. CDR1 is SGDLS and CDR2 is YYNGEE in the germline V gene. The CDR3 nucleotides read TGTGCCAGCAGCTCCCGTGAGGGATCTAACACTGAAGCTTTCTTT. Its protein product is CASSSREGSNTEAFF.

This chain connects TRBV4-2 to TRBJ2-3; 9 bases fit TRBD2. Germline V gene sequence: CDR1 LGHNA, CDR2 YNFKEQ. This CDR3 has 20 residues. V gave up 0 bases and J gave up 6 bases; unmatched junction bases: 19. CDR3 loop: CASSQEQGIAGGSERDTQYF. The CDR3 nucleotides are TGTGCCAGCAGCCAAGAGCAAGGGATTGCGGGGGGGTCTGAGAGGGATACGCAGTATTTT.

This chain joins TRBV6-5 and TRBJ1-1; D perhaps matches TRBD1 (6 bases). This CDR3 is built from 14 residues. Germline CDR1 MNHEY, CDR2 SVGAGI. V was cut by 6 bases and J by 0 bases, with 11 bases left in between. The CDR3 DNA reads as TGTGCCAGCAGGTTGCGGACAGTGAACACTGAAGCTTTCTTT. This encodes CASRLRTVNTEAFF.